This TCR beta chain emerged from a study of cytomegalovirus exposure and HLA in healthy donors. The study drew the donors from its approximately 130-subject validation cohort, separate from the approximately 700-subject first cohort. A remark on this clone: Its antigen is not identified.

Findings of the study overall: A few of the chains that were CMV-associated were confirmed in vitro to be specific for CMV antigens. Cytomegalovirus-associated TCR beta chains were listed, numbering around 150. For cytomegalovirus status, the classifier reportedly gave diagnoses with high specificity and sensitivity.

Germline CDR1 MNHEY, CDR2 SMNVEV (reference sequence). The CDR3 is made up of 13 amino acids. Trimming removed 5 bases from V and 2 bases from J, with 10 bases in between. Assay used: immunoSEQ multiplex PCR; TCRdb lists only in-frame clones, some missing. There are tens of thousands of clones in the sample; 93% occur only once, and 3% to 4.5% lies in the top ten. The material sequenced was PBMCs. The chain combines TRBV27 with TRBJ2-7; D call uncertain. This TCR was recovered from a woman aged 25 to 39 in good health and CMV-seronegative. The chain's CDR3 is CASSIRDTYEQYF. CDR3 bases: TGTGCCAGCAGTATAAGAGACACCTACGAGCAGTACTTC.